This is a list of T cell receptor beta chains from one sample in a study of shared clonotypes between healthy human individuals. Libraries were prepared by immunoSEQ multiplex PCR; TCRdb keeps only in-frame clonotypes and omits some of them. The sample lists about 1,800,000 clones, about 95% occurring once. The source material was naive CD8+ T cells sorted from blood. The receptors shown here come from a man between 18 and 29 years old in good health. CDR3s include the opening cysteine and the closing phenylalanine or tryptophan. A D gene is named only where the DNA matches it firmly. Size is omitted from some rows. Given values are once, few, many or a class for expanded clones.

CDR3aa: CASSGTGTSGHNEQFF; CDR3nt: TGCGCCAGCAGCGGGACCGGGACTAGCGGACACAATGAGCAGTTCTTC; j_gene: TRBJ2-1; d_gene: TRBD2; abundance: NA; len: 16; v_gene: TRBV4-3
CDR3aa: CASSPNPRGGADGYTF; CDR3nt: TGTGCCAGCAGCCCCAATCCCCGAGGGGGGGCAGATGGCTACACCTTC; j_gene: TRBJ1-2; d_gene: NA; abundance: NA; len: 16; v_gene: TRBV28
CDR3aa: CASSPDRVEDEQYF; CDR3nt: TGTGCCAGCAGTCCGGACAGGGTGGAAGACGAGCAGTACTTC; j_gene: TRBJ2-7; d_gene: TRBD1; abundance: NA; len: 14; v_gene: TRBV28
CDR3aa: CASSPRPGYEQYF; CDR3nt: TGTGCCAGTAGTCCCCGACCCGGCTACGAGCAGTACTTC; j_gene: TRBJ2-7; d_gene: NA; abundance: NA; len: 13; v_gene: TRBV19
CDR3aa: CASSFYPSGGGELFF; CDR3nt: TGTGCCAGCAGTTTCTACCCCTCGGGGGGCGGGGAGCTGTTTTTT; j_gene: TRBJ2-2; d_gene: TRBD2; abundance: NA; len: 15; v_gene: TRBV28
CDR3aa: CASSDRGHSYEQYF; CDR3nt: TGTGCCAGCAGTGATCGGGGCCACTCCTACGAGCAGTACTTC; j_gene: TRBJ2-7; d_gene: NA; abundance: NA; len: 14; v_gene: TRBV2
CDR3aa: CASSLLDGGSGELFF; CDR3nt: TGTGCCAGCAGCTTGTTGGACGGAGGTTCGGGGGAGCTGTTTTTT; j_gene: TRBJ2-2; d_gene: NA; abundance: NA; len: 15; v_gene: TRBV7-9
CDR3aa: CASSLTGKYYEQYF; CDR3nt: TGTGCCAGCAGTCTCACAGGGAAATACTACGAGCAGTACTTC; j_gene: TRBJ2-7; d_gene: NA; abundance: NA; len: 14; v_gene: TRBV27
CDR3aa: CASSLRTGYNEQFF; CDR3nt: TGTGCCAGCAGCCTACGGACAGGCTACAATGAGCAGTTCTTC; j_gene: TRBJ2-1; d_gene: TRBD1; abundance: once; len: 14; v_gene: TRBV11-3
CDR3aa: CASRVSTTYEQYF; CDR3nt: TGTGCCAGCAGGGTATCCACCACCTACGAGCAGTACTTC; j_gene: TRBJ2-7; d_gene: NA; abundance: once; len: 13; v_gene: TRBV11-2
CDR3aa: CASSELDRGGYEQYF; CDR3nt: TGTGCCAGCAGTGAACTAGACAGGGGAGGCTACGAGCAGTACTTC; j_gene: TRBJ2-7; d_gene: TRBD1; abundance: NA; len: 15; v_gene: TRBV6-1
CDR3aa: CASSFHSTDTQYF; CDR3nt: TGTGCCAGCAGTTTCCATAGCACAGATACGCAGTATTTT; j_gene: TRBJ2-3; d_gene: NA; abundance: NA; len: 13; v_gene: TRBV6-5
CDR3aa: CASSLLSSYEQYF; CDR3nt: TGTGCCAGCAGCCTATTGAGCTCCTACGAGCAGTACTTC; j_gene: TRBJ2-7; d_gene: NA; abundance: NA; len: 13; v_gene: TRBV11-2
CDR3aa: CASSFRGGAAEAFF; CDR3nt: TGTGCCAGCAGTTTTAGGGGGGGAGCGGCTGAAGCTTTCTTT; j_gene: TRBJ1-1; d_gene: NA; abundance: NA; len: 14; v_gene: TRBV28
CDR3aa: CSDGLAGINEQFF; CDR3nt: TGCAGCGACGGACTAGCGGGAATCAATGAGCAGTTCTTC; j_gene: TRBJ2-1; d_gene: TRBD2; abundance: NA; len: 13; v_gene: TRBV29-1
CDR3aa: CASSFTSGNILQSQETQYF; CDR3nt: TGTGCCAGCAGTTTTACTAGCGGGAACATTCTTCAGTCACAAGAGACCCAGTACTTC; j_gene: TRBJ2-5; d_gene: TRBD2; abundance: NA; len: 19; v_gene: TRBV28
CDR3aa: CASSVGGTGVRISHQPQHF; CDR3nt: TGTGCCAGCAGCGTAGGCGGGACAGGGGTACGAATATCCCATCAGCCCCAGCATTTT; j_gene: TRBJ1-5; d_gene: TRBD1; abundance: NA; len: 19; v_gene: TRBV9
CDR3aa: CAWEGGTDTQYF; CDR3nt: TGTGCCTGGGAGGGCGGCACAGATACGCAGTATTTT; j_gene: TRBJ2-3; d_gene: NA; abundance: NA; len: 12; v_gene: TRBV30
CDR3aa: CATARDTSYEQYF; CDR3nt: TGTGCCACCGCGAGGGACACCTCATACGAGCAGTACTTC; j_gene: TRBJ2-7; d_gene: NA; abundance: NA; len: 13; v_gene: TRBV19
CDR3aa: CASSLRGFDTEAFF; CDR3nt: TGTGCCAGCAGCCTACGGGGCTTCGACACTGAAGCTTTCTTT; j_gene: TRBJ1-1; d_gene: NA; abundance: NA; len: 14; v_gene: TRBV11-2
CDR3aa: CASATEAFF; CDR3nt: TGTGCCAGCGCTACTGAAGCTTTCTTT; j_gene: TRBJ1-1; d_gene: NA; abundance: NA; len: 9; v_gene: TRBV6-4
CDR3aa: CASSEYWQKIAKNIQYF; CDR3nt: TGTGCCAGCAGTGAATATTGGCAGAAAATAGCCAAAAACATTCAGTACTTC; j_gene: TRBJ2-4; d_gene: NA; abundance: once; len: 17; v_gene: TRBV25-1
CDR3aa: CASSGLAGVSTDTQYF; CDR3nt: TGTGCCAGCAGCGGACTAGCGGGGGTTAGCACAGATACGCAGTATTTT; j_gene: TRBJ2-3; d_gene: TRBD2; abundance: NA; len: 16; v_gene: TRBV9
CDR3aa: CASSPSRGMEPQETQYF; CDR3nt: TGTGCCAGCTCACCTTCCCGGGGGATGGAGCCACAAGAGACCCAGTACTTC; j_gene: TRBJ2-5; d_gene: NA; abundance: NA; len: 17; v_gene: TRBV18
CDR3aa: CASSLLSAGLIANYGYTF; CDR3nt: TGTGCCAGCAGCTTATTAAGCGCCGGATTGATCGCTAACTATGGCTACACCTTC; j_gene: TRBJ1-2; d_gene: NA; abundance: NA; len: 18; v_gene: TRBV7-6
CDR3aa: CASSQVKGLGSYEQYF; CDR3nt: TGTGCCAGCAGCCAAGTAAAGGGACTAGGCTCCTACGAGCAGTACTTC; j_gene: TRBJ2-7; d_gene: TRBD2; abundance: NA; len: 16; v_gene: TRBV4-2
CDR3aa: CASSHPGDTQYF; CDR3nt: TGCGCCAGCAGCCACCCGGGAGATACGCAGTATTTT; j_gene: TRBJ2-3; d_gene: NA; abundance: NA; len: 12; v_gene: TRBV4-3
CDR3aa: CASSLLAGGYEQYF; CDR3nt: TGTGCCAGCAGCTTATTAGCGGGAGGCTACGAGCAGTACTTC; j_gene: TRBJ2-7; d_gene: TRBD2; abundance: NA; len: 14; v_gene: TRBV11-2
CDR3aa: CASSEPGQGVPEAFF; CDR3nt: TGTGCCAGCAGTGAACCGGGACAGGGGGTACCTGAAGCTTTCTTT; j_gene: TRBJ1-1; d_gene: TRBD1; abundance: NA; len: 15; v_gene: TRBV28
CDR3aa: CASAQRGPNTEAFF; CDR3nt: TGTGCTAGTGCCCAGAGGGGTCCGAACACTGAAGCTTTCTTT; j_gene: TRBJ1-1; d_gene: NA; abundance: NA; len: 14; v_gene: TRBV12-5
CDR3aa: CASSFRGSNEKLFF; CDR3nt: TGTGCCAGCAGCTTTCGGGGGTCTAATGAAAAACTGTTTTTT; j_gene: TRBJ1-4; d_gene: NA; abundance: once; len: 14; v_gene: TRBV5-6
CDR3aa: CASSQSPLPTSGPMGEQFF; CDR3nt: TGCGCCAGCAGCCAGTCTCCCCTCCCGACTAGCGGGCCTATGGGTGAGCAGTTCTTC; j_gene: TRBJ2-1; d_gene: TRBD2; abundance: NA; len: 19; v_gene: TRBV4-1
CDR3aa: CASSPTPGTLSSYEQYF; CDR3nt: TGTGCCAGCAGCCCCACTCCCGGGACCCTAAGCTCCTACGAGCAGTACTTC; j_gene: TRBJ2-7; d_gene: NA; abundance: NA; len: 17; v_gene: TRBV13
CDR3aa: CASSSGNSPLHF; CDR3nt: TGTGCCAGCAGCTCAGGGAACTCACCCCTCCACTTT; j_gene: TRBJ1-6; d_gene: NA; abundance: once; len: 12; v_gene: TRBV6-5
CDR3aa: CASSHGTGTYNEQFF; CDR3nt: TGTGCCAGCAGTCACGGGACAGGGACTTACAATGAGCAGTTCTTC; j_gene: TRBJ2-1; d_gene: TRBD1; abundance: NA; len: 15; v_gene: TRBV7-2
CDR3aa: CASRNRDMAGELFF; CDR3nt: TGTGCCAGCAGGAACCGAGACATGGCCGGGGAGCTGTTTTTT; j_gene: TRBJ2-2; d_gene: NA; abundance: NA; len: 14; v_gene: TRBV28
CDR3aa: CASSLSFANTEAFF; CDR3nt: TGTGCCAGCAGTTTATCGTTCGCGAACACTGAAGCTTTCTTT; j_gene: TRBJ1-1; d_gene: NA; abundance: NA; len: 14; v_gene: TRBV27
CDR3aa: CASSLPDGGVSYEQYF; CDR3nt: TGCGCCAGCAGCTTACCGGACGGTGGTGTATCCTACGAGCAGTACTTC; j_gene: TRBJ2-7; d_gene: NA; abundance: NA; len: 16; v_gene: TRBV5-1
CDR3aa: CASSSRAEGGRETQYF; CDR3nt: TGTGCCAGCAGCTCGCGAGCGGAGGGAGGGAGAGAGACCCAGTACTTC; j_gene: TRBJ2-5; d_gene: TRBD2; abundance: few; len: 16; v_gene: TRBV11-3
CDR3aa: CASSLGGSGANVLTF; CDR3nt: TGTGCCAGCAGCTTGGGGGGTTCTGGGGCCAACGTCCTGACTTTC; j_gene: TRBJ2-6; d_gene: NA; abundance: NA; len: 15; v_gene: TRBV5-4
CDR3aa: CASSLAGPQTGLAQETQYF; CDR3nt: TGTGCCAGCAGCTTAGCAGGGCCTCAAACGGGACTAGCACAAGAGACCCAGTACTTC; j_gene: TRBJ2-5; d_gene: TRBD2; abundance: NA; len: 19; v_gene: TRBV7-2
CDR3aa: CASSPSSGSTDTQYF; CDR3nt: TGCGCCAGCAGCCCCTCTAGCGGGAGCACAGATACGCAGTATTTT; j_gene: TRBJ2-3; d_gene: TRBD2; abundance: NA; len: 15; v_gene: TRBV4-1